This record covers a single T cell receptor beta chain. Its antigen is as yet unknown. The entry originates in a study of CD8 T cell repertoires and HIV-1 epitope variants. Across the whole study: Controls were a CMV, EBV and flu pool, Ebola AY9, and no peptide.

The V segment lost 4 bases and the J segment 2 bases; nucleotides outside the gene matches: 1. CDR1 and CDR2 (germline): LGHNA, YSLEER. CDR3 length: 15 residues. Whole-study findings and limits: Fewer than ten TCR beta clonotypes were antigen-specific, 5 to 7 apparently recognizing autologous or escape variants. Only beta chains were identified, marking proliferation to antigen, not function.

Survey-depth immunoSEQ sequencing covered TCR beta CDR3 regions. Libraries were prepared by immunoSEQ multiplex PCR; TCRdb keeps only in-frame clonotypes and omits some of them. The table lists roughly 5,400 clones, roughly 70% of them singletons. This receptor was obtained from a male donor with HIV. Input material: cultured CD8+ T cells derived from PBMCs. The chain couples TRBV4-3 to TRBJ2-7, with 14 bases matching TRBD2. CDR3 nucleotides: TGCGCCAGCAGCCTGGGACTAGCGGGGGCCTACGAGCAGTACTTC. It encodes CASSLGLAGAYEQYF.